The 31 T cell receptor beta chains in this list originate from one sample, sequenced in a study of T cells after yellow fever vaccination. TCRdb re-called the 5' RACE reads with MiXCR, one entry per CDR3 protein. The sample records around 590,000 distinct CDR3 sequences, 10% to 15% being singletons. The source was PBMCs, collected on the day of the yellow fever booster vaccination. The receptors shown here come from a man aged 30-40 years who received the YFV17D yellow fever vaccine.

This clonotype was seen repeatedly, ten times or more. Germline is not matched at one junction end, which may reflect a read error. The V and J genes are TRBV12-3 or TRBV12-4 and TRBJ2-1; 8 positions match TRBD2. The CDR3 is 15 residues long. This CDR3 reads CASSVAGHFFNEQFF. CDR3 nucleotide sequence: TGTGCCAGCAGTGTAGCGGGACATTTTTTCAATGAGCAGTTCTTC.

This chain connects TRBV5-1 to TRBJ2-1; 9 positions agree with TRBD1. Germline V CDR1 and CDR2: SGHRS, YFSETQ. The CDR3 is made up of 15 amino acids. V lost 3 bases and J lost 2; bases outside the gene matches: 3. CDR3 DNA: TGCGCCAGCAGCTGGGACAGGGTGGCCTACAATGAGCAGTTCTTC. Encoded protein: CASSWDRVAYNEQFF.

The chain recombines TRBV7-2 with TRBJ2-7; no firm D call. V was clipped by 4 bases and J by 4 bases, with 14 bases between them. This CDR3 is 14 amino acids long. Germline V gene sequence: CDR1 SGHTA, CDR2 FQGNSA. The CDR3 loop reads CASSSLVAVYEQYF. The CDR3 nucleotides read TGTGCCAGCAGCTCCCTGGTTGCGGTGTACGAGCAGTACTTC.

The DNA for the CDR3 is TGTGCCAGACGGACTTGGGACGAGGGATCCTACGAGCAGTACTTC. It encodes CARRTWDEGSYEQYF. This chain uses TRBV30 with TRBJ2-7, with D possibly being TRBD1 or TRBD2 (5 bases each). This CDR3 has 15 residues. Germline CDR1 reads GTSNPN; CDR2 reads SVGIG (reference sequence). Trimming left V 8 bases short and J 1 base short, with 21 bases between.

The chain carries TRBV7-2 and TRBJ2-5, with D maybe TRBD2 (7 bases). V lost 5 bases to trimming and J lost 5 bases, with 21 bases between them. CDR3 size: 16 residues. CDR1 is SGHTA, CDR2 FQGNSA, per germline. CDR3 amino acids: CASSPSRGAWGETQYF. CDR3 in DNA: TGTGCCAGCAGCCCGAGTCGGGGGGCTTGGGGGGAGACCCAGTACTTC.

This clonotype showed up just a few times. The rearrangement joins TRBV20-1 to TRBJ2-2, with 8 bases aligning to TRBD1. V trimming: 0 bases; J trimming: 5 bases; junction bases outside the gene matches: 5. Germline CDR1 and CDR2: DFQATT and SNEGSKA (reference sequence). The CDR3 is 15 residues long. DNA of the CDR3: TGCAGTGCTAGAGACACCACAGGGGGGACCGGGGAGCTGTTTTTT. Its protein product is CSARDTTGGTGELFF.

This clonotype was seen many times. The chain has TRBV2 and TRBJ2-7; D is unresolved. Trimming removed 10 bases at V and 6 bases at J, with 16 bases between. CDR1 is SNHLY, CDR2 FYNNEI, per germline. The CDR3 length is 12 residues. The CDR3, as DNA: TGTGCCACCACCGACGGGCTGCGCGAGCAGTACTTC. Translating gives CATTDGLREQYF.

This clonotype was detected many times. This chain links TRBV20-1 with TRBJ2-5; D perhaps matches TRBD2 (6 bases). CDR3 length: 12 residues. Trimming left V 3 bases short and J 3 bases short, with 8 bases between. Germline CDR1 and CDR2: DFQATT and SNEGSKA (reference sequence). CDR3 loop: CSASGSKETQYF. As DNA, the CDR3 is TGCAGTGCTAGCGGGAGTAAAGAGACCCAGTACTTC.

This clonotype came up a few times. The chain joins TRBV29-1 to TRBJ2-7, with 10 bases identical to TRBD1. This CDR3 region has 16 residues. Trimming removed 1 base from V and 1 base from J; junction bases left unmatched: 7. Germline loops: CDR1 SQVTM, CDR2 ANQGSEA. The CDR3 spells CSVEGGGQGLSYEQYF. CDR3 coding DNA: TGCAGCGTTGAAGGGGGGGGACAGGGGTTGTCCTACGAGCAGTACTTC.

This chain joins TRBV2 and TRBJ1-5; no clear D gene. The CDR3 totals 12 residues. Germline V CDR1 and CDR2: SNHLY, FYNNEI. V lost 6 bases and J 7 bases, leaving 10 bases between the germline ends. This chain's CDR3 is CASRGSGQPQHF. Here the CDR3 DNA reads TGTGCCAGCAGAGGATCTGGACAGCCCCAGCATTTT.

This clonotype appeared a few times. The chain uses TRBV5-1 and TRBJ2-3, with 8 bases that match TRBD2. Germline assignment: CDR1 SGHRS and CDR2 YFSETQ. The CDR3 length is 15 residues. V shed 3 bases and J 5 bases; nucleotides not matched to a gene: 8. The CDR3 sequence: CASSWSGSREDTQYF. The CDR3, as DNA: TGCGCCAGCAGCTGGAGCGGGAGTCGAGAAGATACGCAGTATTTT.

This chain joins TRBV7-9 and TRBJ2-2, with D uncertain. The V end lost 8 bases, the J end lost 2 bases, and 12 bases lay between the germline ends. There are 14 residues in the CDR3. The germline V gene has CDR1 SEHNR and CDR2 FQNEAQ (reference sequence). The CDR3 DNA sequence: TGTGCCAGCCACTTCGGCCAAAACACCGGGGAGCTGTTTTTT. It is translated as CASHFGQNTGELFF.

V gene TRBV9 combines with J gene TRBJ2-5, with 9 bases identical to TRBD2. There are 17 residues in the CDR3. The V segment lost 3 bases and the J segment 5 bases; nucleotides outside the gene matches: 14. CDR1 is SGDLS, CDR2 YYNGEE, per germline. The CDR3 nucleotides are TGTGCCAGCAGCGCGCGGTACGGTAGCGGGAGTGAGGAGACCCAGTACTTC. Amino acid sequence: CASSARYGSGSEETQYF. Full variable domain (outside the CDR3, taken from reference TRBV9 and TRBJ2-5): DSGVTQTPKHLITATGQRVTLRCSPRSGDLSVYWYQQSLDQGLQFLIQYYNGEERAKGNILERFSAQQFPDLHSELNLSSLELGDSALYFCASSARYGSGSEETQYFGPGTRLLVL.

In this sample, this clonotype turned up a few times. The V call is TRBV24-1, the J call TRBJ2-1; D call uncertain. CDR1 and CDR2 from the germline V gene are KGHDR and SFDVKD. V lost 2 bases and J 0 bases, leaving 10 bases between the germline ends. This CDR3 is built from 16 residues. CDR3 DNA sequence: TGTGCCACCAGTGATTCCACCCCAAGCTCCTACAATGAGCAGTTCTTC. It translates to CATSDSTPSSYNEQFF.

The chain combines TRBV3-1 with TRBJ2-5; D remains unclear. Trimming left V 2 bases short and J 5 bases short, with 9 bases between. CDR1 LGHDT and CDR2 YNNKEL come from the germline V gene (reference sequence). The CDR3 length is 13 residues. In DNA form, the CDR3 reads TGTGCCAGCAGCCAAATTTGGTCGGAGACCCAGTACTTC. It is translated as CASSQIWSETQYF.

This clonotype was observed a few times. The chain uses TRBV6-2 or TRBV6-3 and TRBJ2-1, with 8 bases that match TRBD1. Germline V gene lookup returns CDR1 MNHEY and CDR2 SVGEGT. This CDR3 is built from 15 residues. The V and J ends lost 7 bases and 4 bases, in that order; junction bases with no gene match: 9. The CDR3 region is CASTEVGQAYNEQFF. The CDR3 DNA reads as TGTGCCAGCACCGAGGTGGGACAGGCTTACAATGAGCAGTTCTTC.

This clonotype was seen only a few times. The chain combines TRBV30 with TRBJ1-1, with 9 bases aligning to TRBD1. From germline, CDR1 is GTSNPN and CDR2 SVGIG (reference sequence). J was trimmed by 13 bases and V by 2 bases; bases with no gene match: 11. This CDR3 region has 13 residues. This CDR3 is CAWSPDRGFVDFF. Here the CDR3 DNA reads TGTGCCTGGAGTCCAGACAGGGGGTTCGTGGATTTCTTT.

V gene TRBV27 combines with J gene TRBJ2-7; the D gene is possibly TRBD1 (6 bases). Trimming stripped 5 bases from V and 4 bases from J, with 9 bases between. Looked up from germline, CDR1 is MNHEY and CDR2 is SMNVEV (reference sequence). The CDR3 has 12 amino acids. The CDR3 DNA reads as TGTGCCAGCAGTAATACAGGGTACGAGCAGTACTTC. Its translation is CASSNTGYEQYF.

This clonotype has a handful of counts. The chain employs TRBV7-9 and TRBJ2-1, with D perhaps TRBD2 (6 bases). From germline, CDR1 is SEHNR and CDR2 FQNEAQ (reference sequence). This CDR3 comprises 15 residues. V was cut by 7 bases and J by 4 bases, with 17 bases left in between. The CDR3 DNA reads as TGTGCCAGCACCCCAGGAAGCGGGCTATACAATGAGCAGTTCTTC. Translated: CASTPGSGLYNEQFF.

The chain is built from TRBV6-1 and TRBJ2-7; 10 nucleotides agree with TRBD1. This CDR3 has 15 amino acids. Germline-derived CDR1 and CDR2 are MNHNS and SASEGT. V was pared by 8 bases and J by 0 bases, with 7 bases of the junction left unmatched. The CDR3 nucleotides read TGTGCCAGCGACAACCGGGACAGGGGCTCCTACGAGCAGTACTTC. Protein sequence: CASDNRDRGSYEQYF.

This clonotype was counted at least ten times. The rearrangement uses TRBV24-1 and TRBJ2-1; 14 bases fit TRBD2. V shed 4 bases, J shed 8 bases, and the junction held 9 bases outside the gene matches. This CDR3 is 17 amino acids long. Looked up from germline, CDR1 is KGHDR and CDR2 is SFDVKD. The CDR3: CATSEAGTSGSGYEQFF. The CDR3 DNA sequence: TGTGCCACCAGTGAAGCTGGGACTAGCGGGAGCGGGTATGAGCAGTTCTTC.

The CDR3 DNA follows: TGTGCCACCAGTGATTCCCTAACAGGGCCCAATGAGCAGTTCTTC. This codes for CATSDSLTGPNEQFF. The chain recombines TRBV24-1 with TRBJ2-1; D may be TRBD1 (6 bases). Trimming took off 2 bases at V and 6 bases at J, with 13 bases between the two ends. The CDR3 is 15 residues long. CDR1 is KGHDR, CDR2 SFDVKD, per germline.

V and J are TRBV30 and TRBJ2-2, with D maybe TRBD2 (6 bases). CDR1 and CDR2 (germline): GTSNPN, SVGIG (reference sequence). V gave up 3 bases and J gave up 5 bases, with 10 bases separating them. CDR3 size: 13 residues. This chain's CDR3 is CAWSRDWTGELFF. The CDR3 DNA is TGTGCCTGGAGCCGGGACTGGACCGGGGAGCTGTTTTTT.

V usage is TRBV21-1 and J usage is TRBJ2-3; the table's D call, TRBD2, has no DNA check behind it. TRBV21-1 is termed a pseudogene. This CDR3 region has 13 residues. CDR3 sequence: CASSGRESDTQYF. The CDR3 DNA sequence: TGTGCCAGCAGTGGGAGGGAATCAGATACGCAGTATTTT.

This clonotype came up a few times. The chain uses TRBV7-6 and TRBJ2-6; the match to TRBD2 covers 9 bases. Germline V CDR1 and CDR2: SGHVS, FNYEAQ. With 1 base clipped from V and 3 bases from J, the junction kept 4 bases outside the gene matches. CDR3 length: 17 amino acids. The CDR3 loop reads CASSLGGRASGANVLTF. Here the CDR3 DNA reads TGTGCCAGCAGCTTAGGCGGGAGGGCCAGTGGGGCCAACGTCCTGACTTTC. Supplemented by reference TRBV7-6 and TRBJ2-6, the full variable domain reads GAGVSQSPRYKVTKRGQDVALRCDPISGHVSLYWYRQALGQGPEFLTYFNYEAQQDKSGLPNDRFSAERPEGSISTLTIQRTEQRDSAMYRCASSLGGRASGANVLTFGAGSRLTVL.

This clonotype has more than one count but fewer than ten. V usage is TRBV4-3 and J usage is TRBJ2-4, with 7 bases aligning to TRBD1. Germline-derived CDR1 and CDR2 are LGHNA and YSLEER. J gave up 1 base and V 0 bases, and 9 bases lay outside the gene matches. CDR3 length: 18 residues. The CDR3 coding sequence is TGCGCCAGCAGCCAAGACTACCCGACAGGGTGGGCCAAAAACATTCAGTACTTC. Protein: CASSQDYPTGWAKNIQYF.

The genes are TRBV20-1 and TRBJ2-2; TRBD2 matches at 7 bases. After removal of 6 bases from V and 7 bases from J, the junction contained 11 bases not matched to a gene. The CDR3 has 14 amino acids. Germline CDR1 reads DFQATT; CDR2 reads SNEGSKA (reference sequence). The CDR3 here is CSAQRLARGGELFF. The CDR3 DNA reads as TGCAGTGCCCAACGACTAGCCCGGGGCGGGGAGCTGTTTTTT.

The V and J genes are TRBV30 and TRBJ2-4, with D maybe TRBD2 (5 bases). The CDR3 covers 14 residues. The germline V and J ends were trimmed by 2 bases and 0 bases, with 8 bases remaining between them. Germline values: CDR1 GTSNPN, CDR2 SVGIG (reference sequence). The CDR3 nucleotides read TGTGCCTGGAGTCCTCGGGGAGCCAAAAACATTCAGTACTTC. Translation: CAWSPRGAKNIQYF.

The sample holds a few counts of this clonotype. The chain employs TRBV20-1 and TRBJ2-7; 8 nucleotides match TRBD1. Germline CDR1 reads DFQATT; CDR2 reads SNEGSKA (reference sequence). Unmatched junction bases numbered 10, after V lost 5 bases and J lost 4 bases. CDR3 length: 14 residues. The CDR3 protein is CSARSSRGRYEQYF. The CDR3 DNA reads as TGCAGTGCTCGATCCTCCAGGGGGCGGTACGAGCAGTACTTC.

V gene TRBV7-8 combines with J gene TRBJ2-7; 8 bases fit TRBD1. V gave up 5 bases and J gave up 7 bases; unmatched junction bases: 13. The germline CDR1 and CDR2 sequences are SGHVS and FQNEAQ. CDR3 length: 15 amino acids. DNA of the CDR3: TGTGCCAGCAGCCCCCGGACAGGGTTAAATGGGGAGCAGTACTTC. Protein: CASSPRTGLNGEQYF.

V and J are TRBV19 and TRBJ1-1; the D gene is possibly TRBD1 (6 bases). V was cut by 3 bases and J by 7 bases, with 6 bases left in between. Germline loops: CDR1 LNHDA, CDR2 SQIVND (reference sequence). The CDR3 extends over 11 amino acids. CDR3 in DNA: TGTGCCAGTAGTATGGACAGTGAAGCTTTCTTT. Translating gives CASSMDSEAFF.